These T cell receptor beta chains were read from a single sample in a study of blood T cells in healthy people across ages. TCRdb re-called the 5' RACE reads with MiXCR, one entry per CDR3 protein. The sample lists 650,000 to 900,000 distinct CDR3 sequences; around 62% were seen once. Sequencing was performed on blood. The receptors shown here come from a man aged 25-40 years in good health. CDR3s leave out the opening cysteine and the closing phenylalanine or tryptophan.

V gene,CDR3 protein
TRBV7-9,ASSLLAGGAYT
TRBV20-1,SASGRRTGAWGYT
TRBV6-6,ASSYSTSGGRNEQF
TRBV6-5,ASSYERQYNEQF
TRBV3-1,ASEGTGNEKLF
TRBV28,ASSPNSGGYGTQY
TRBV7-2,ASSAGAEVYNEQF
TRBV29-1,STLAGASEGQF
TRBV3-1,ASSQAGQSETQY
TRBV20-1,SAAVAGGASYEQY
TRBV5-1,ASSSPRAPAQETQY
TRBV11-2,ASSLTATYEQY
TRBV14,ASSQDWAVSIQYEQY
TRBV3-1,ASSQRAPGETQY
TRBV5-1,ASSLNSRGGTDTQY
TRBV2,ASSTGTANQPQH
TRBV9,ASSVEPGIAKQY
TRBV4-1,ASSHPVRQAVTDTQY
TRBV18,ASSPEGQQPQH
TRBV28,ASSSGVTYEQY
TRBV5-1,ASSTRDFSTDTQY
TRBV28,ASRQTDTGELF
TRBV27,ASSLRQGGNEQF
TRBV24-1,ATSDSQTGDLSGYT
TRBV6-6,ASSYGAVSDTQY
TRBV9,ASSVEGTSLDEQF
TRBV2,ASWTGRETQY
TRBV28,ASRQTGGDPKFNEQF
TRBV28,ASSSRRVPDTQY